This section outlines one T cell receptor (beta chain) sequence together with its context. There are 16 residues in the CDR3. V was clipped by 4 bases and J by 7 bases, with 22 bases between them. This entry comes from a study of T-cell reconstitution after alpha-beta-depleted transplantation in children. TCRbeta library preparation incorporated unique molecular identifiers. One entry per CDR3 protein, called by TCRdb with MiXCR from the PCR reads. The sample consists of some 530,000 distinct CDR3 sequences, roughly an eighth of them appearing once. This specimen was PBMCs from the stem cell graft donor, taken from the stem cell graft. V gene TRBV12-3 or TRBV12-4 combines with J gene TRBJ1-1, with D hard to call. The source of this sequence is a human donor who donated a stem cell graft to a child with combined immunodeficiency. CDR3 sequence (DNA): TGTGCCAGCAGTTCTTCTAATTTGGGATGGCAAAATGAAGCTTTCTTT. Translated, it gives CASSSSNLGWQNEAFF.